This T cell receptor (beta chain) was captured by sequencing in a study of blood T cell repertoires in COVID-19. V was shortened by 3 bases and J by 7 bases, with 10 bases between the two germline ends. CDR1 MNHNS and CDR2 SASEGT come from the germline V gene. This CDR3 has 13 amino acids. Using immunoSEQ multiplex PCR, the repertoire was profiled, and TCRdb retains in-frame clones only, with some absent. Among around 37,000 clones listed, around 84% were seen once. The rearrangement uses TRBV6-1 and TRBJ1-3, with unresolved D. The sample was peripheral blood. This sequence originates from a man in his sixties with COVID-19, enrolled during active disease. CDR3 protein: CASSELSSNTIYF. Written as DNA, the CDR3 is TGTGCCAGCAGTGAGTTGTCTTCTAACACCATATATTTT.